What follows is one T cell receptor beta chain and its context. The data stem from a study of T cell responses to AZD1222 COVID-19 vaccine. Measured with immunoSEQ multiplex PCR; TCRdb has only the in-frame clones, and not every one. Here the sample spans about 100,000 clones, 88% being singletons. Germline assignment: CDR1 MGHDK and CDR2 SYGVNS. The CDR3 loop spans 14 amino acids. V lost 0 bases and J lost 0, with 5 bases in between. The clonotype was recovered from an adult in good health. Sample: peripheral blood, taken on day 0 of AZD1222 vaccination. The gene calls are TRBV25-1 and TRBJ1-2; D not resolved. Written as DNA, the CDR3 is TGTGCCAGCAGTGAATATCAGGCTAACTATGGCTACACCTTC. Its protein product is CASSEYQANYGYTF.